This T cell receptor beta chain was found in a study of cytomegalovirus exposure and HLA in healthy donors. Regarding the study as a whole: Later analysis demonstrated an association between a missense DCLRE1C variant and TCR beta V- and J-gene trimming.

Worth noting for this clone: Its matching antigen is unknown.

The PCR made use of 60 Vbeta and 13 Jbeta primers. Measured with immunoSEQ multiplex PCR; TCRdb has only the in-frame clones, and not every one. The sample lists 150,000 to 200,000 clones; around two thirds were seen once. This CDR3 has 14 residues. The V gene end was trimmed by 0 bases and the J gene end by 5 bases; junction bases not matched to a gene: 1. The rearrangement uses TRBV23-1 and TRBJ2-1; 7 bases agree with TRBD1. TRBV23-1 is an open reading frame whose function is uncertain. Specimen: PBMCs. This clonotype originated in a middle-aged man in good health and CMV-seronegative. The CDR3 bases are TGCGCCAGCAGTCAATCCCAGGGGGACAATGAGCAGTTCTTC. Translation: CASSQSQGDNEQFF.